This T cell receptor beta chain derives from a study of blood T cell repertoires in COVID-19. At the level of the study: The samples span acute and convalescent COVID-19 from the United States, Italy and Spain. Sources were T cells, B-cell-depleted T cells, or PBMCs; the material itself was cDNA or gDNA.

Methods used by the authors: Quantification of nucleated cells was approximated via reference gene primer amplification. Method: immunoSEQ multiplex PCR; TCRdb's copy keeps in-frame clones and lacks some. V and J calls and clone size are those listed in that table; D and trimming were worked out from the DNA. The sample holds some 89,000 clones, roughly three quarters seen once. CDR3 length equals 13 residues. Germline CDR1 KGHSH, CDR2 LQKENI. Trimming cost V 3 bases and J 1 base, with 6 bases left between them. The sequence was collected from an older man with acute or convalescent COVID-19. The sample was peripheral blood. The chain is built from TRBV18 and TRBJ1-1; D unclear. The CDR3, as DNA: TGTGCCAGCTCACCCGGAGGGAACACTGAAGCTTTCTTT. This codes for CASSPGGNTEAFF. The full variable domain, completed using reference TRBV18 and TRBJ1-1, is NAGVMQNPRHLVRRRGQEARLRCSPMKGHSHVYWYRQLPEEGLKFMVYLQKENIIDESGMPKERFSAEFPKEGPSILRIQQVVRGDSAAYFCASSPGGNTEAFFGQGTRLTVV.